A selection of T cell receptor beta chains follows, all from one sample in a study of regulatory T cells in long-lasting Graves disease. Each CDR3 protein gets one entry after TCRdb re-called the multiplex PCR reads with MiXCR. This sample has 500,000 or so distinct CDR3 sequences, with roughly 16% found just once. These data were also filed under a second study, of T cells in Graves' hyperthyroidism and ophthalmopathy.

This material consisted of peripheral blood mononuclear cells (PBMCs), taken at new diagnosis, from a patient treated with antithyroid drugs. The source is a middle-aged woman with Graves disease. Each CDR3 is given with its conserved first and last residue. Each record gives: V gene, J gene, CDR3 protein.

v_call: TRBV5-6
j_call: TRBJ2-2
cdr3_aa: CASSLIGGAAPRGELFF

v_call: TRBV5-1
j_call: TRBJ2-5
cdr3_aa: CASSFASGGVQETQYF

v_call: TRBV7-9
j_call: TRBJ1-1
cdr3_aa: CASSIGQGSTEAFF

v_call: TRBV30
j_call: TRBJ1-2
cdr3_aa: CAWSLRDRGACAF

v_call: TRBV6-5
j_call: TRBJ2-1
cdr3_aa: CASSYVGLGPGNEQFF

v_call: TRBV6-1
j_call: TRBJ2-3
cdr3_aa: CAVWGGGESTDTQYF

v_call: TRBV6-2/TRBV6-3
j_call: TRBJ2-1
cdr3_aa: CASSDFQGLYNEQFF

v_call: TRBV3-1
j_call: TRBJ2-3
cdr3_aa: CASSQRDTGTDTQYF

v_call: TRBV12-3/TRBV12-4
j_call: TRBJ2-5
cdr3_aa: CASNQAGGSETQYF

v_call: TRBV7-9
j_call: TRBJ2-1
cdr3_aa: CASSLRAGGDSYNEQFF

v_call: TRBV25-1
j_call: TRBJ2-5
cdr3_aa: CASSDRRVTETQYF